Following are 21 T cell receptor beta chains from one sample sequenced in a study of early T cells in non-severe SARS-CoV-2 infection. TCRdb processed the 5' RACE reads anew with MiXCR; each CDR3 protein has one entry. In the table there are approximately 71,000 distinct CDR3 sequences, around 12% of which are singletons. The sequencing input was whole blood. The receptors here all came from an adult who was a healthcare worker with PCR-confirmed SARS-CoV-2 infection or an uninfected control (not recorded which).

Remarks on this clonotype: One base away lies a much larger clone, so this may be a sequencing read error. The conserved phenylalanine or tryptophan is not found at the CDR3 terminus, so this likely reflects a read error. The rearrangement links TRBV29-1 to TRBJ2-3; a weak D match, TRBD1 (6 bases). The V gene's germline CDR1 is SQVTM and CDR2 ANQGSEA. V lost 2 bases to trimming and J lost 0 bases, with 12 bases between them. The CDR3 covers 15 residues. The CDR3 DNA sequence: TGCAGCGTTGAAACCCGGCAGGGGAGCACAGATACGCAGTATATT. Protein: CSVETRQGSTDTQYI.

This clonotype was seen only a few times. The chain links TRBV29-1 to TRBJ1-2, with D possibly matching TRBD1 (5 bases). V lost 7 bases and J lost 0, with 6 bases in between. Germline loops: CDR1 SQVTM, CDR2 ANQGSEA. This CDR3 is built from 11 residues. The CDR3 sequence: CSADTNYGYTF. The CDR3 DNA reads as TGCAGCGCGGACACTAACTATGGCTACACCTTC.

This clonotype was detected only a few times. The V and J genes are TRBV29-1 and TRBJ2-1; 14 bases line up with TRBD2. In germline, CDR1 is SQVTM, CDR2 ANQGSEA. This CDR3 comprises 16 residues. The J segment lost 10 bases and the V segment lost 0 bases, leaving 8 bases of the junction unmatched. The CDR3, as DNA: TGCAGCGTTGAAGATAGACTAGCGGGAGGGCCAGGAGAGCAGTTCTTC. The encoded protein is CSVEDRLAGGPGEQFF.

This clonotype was counted many times. V is TRBV5-4 and J is TRBJ2-1; D call uncertain. The CDR3 consists of 11 residues. Trimming cost V 4 bases and J 7 bases, with 6 bases left between them. Looked up from germline, CDR1 is SGHNT and CDR2 is YYREEE (reference sequence). The CDR3 DNA reads as TGTGCCAGCAGCCATCAGAATGAGCAGTTCTTC. It encodes CASSHQNEQFF.

This chain joins TRBV7-8 and TRBJ2-3, with D possibly matching TRBD1 (8 bases). Trimming left V 8 bases short and J 6 bases short, with 18 bases between. This CDR3 comprises 14 residues. CDR1 and CDR2 from the germline V gene are SGHVS and FQNEAQ. In DNA, the CDR3 is TGTGCCAGCGCAGGGGGCGGGAGATTGGATACGCAGTATTTT. Residues: CASAGGGRLDTQYF.

The V gene is TRBV11-1, the J gene TRBJ2-7; 8 bases match TRBD2. The V and J ends lost 5 bases and 3 bases, in that order; junction bases with no gene match: 6. Germline V gene sequence: CDR1 SGHAT, CDR2 FQDESV (reference sequence). This CDR3 has 14 amino acids. CDR3 sequence reads: CASSPSGGGYEQYF. CDR3 bases: TGTGCCAGCAGCCCCTCGGGAGGGGGCTACGAGCAGTACTTC. Complete variable domain (other parts from reference TRBV11-1 and TRBJ2-7): EAEVAQSPRYKITEKSQAVAFWCDPISGHATLYWYRQILGQGPELLVQFQDESVVDDSQLPKDRFSAERLKGVDSTLKIQPAELGDSAMYLCASSPSGGGYEQYFGPGTRLTVT.

The CDR3 nucleotides read TGTGCCATCAGTGACGTGACAGGTTTATCACCCCTCCACTTT. This sequence encodes CAISDVTGLSPLHF. The rearrangement joins TRBV10-3 to TRBJ1-6; tentative D call: TRBD1 (6 bases). This CDR3 region has 14 residues. Trimming stripped 3 bases from V and 10 bases from J, with 13 bases between. CDR1 ENHRY and CDR2 SYGVKD come from the germline V gene.

Comment on this clonotype: Compared with germline, one end of the junction differs, possibly owing to a read error. The chain joins TRBV29-1 to TRBJ2-2, with unresolved D. Germline V CDR1 and CDR2: SQVTM, ANQGSEA. The CDR3 covers 14 residues. The CDR3 bases are TGCAGCGTTGATACGGACGCGAACGCCGGGGAGCTGTTTTTT. This gives the protein CSVDTDANAGELFF.

This clonotype has a handful of counts. The chain carries TRBV7-6 and TRBJ2-1; D gene unclear. From germline, CDR1 is SGHVS and CDR2 FNYEAQ. V was pared by 0 bases and J by 7 bases, with 7 bases between. The CDR3 is 13 residues long. As DNA, the CDR3 is TGTGCCAGCAGCTTAGCGTTACGGAATGAGCAGTTCTTC. Its translation: CASSLALRNEQFF.

V and J are TRBV7-2 and TRBJ2-5; tentative D call: TRBD2 (7 bases). CDR1 and CDR2 (germline): SGHTA, FQGNSA. The CDR3 totals 15 residues. V lost 5 bases, J lost 5 bases, and 18 bases lay in between. The CDR3 nucleotides read TGTGCCAGCAGCCGTGTCCGGGGGGCAGCGGAGACCCAGTACTTC. This encodes CASSRVRGAAETQYF.

This clonotype is a singleton in its sample. It is likely a read error, because the conserved phenylalanine at the end of the CDR3 is missing. V is TRBV7-3 and J is TRBJ2-3, with D perhaps TRBD1 or TRBD2 (6 bases each). The germline V and J ends were trimmed by 3 bases and 7 bases, with 11 bases remaining between them. The germline CDR1 and CDR2 sequences are SGHTA and FQGTGA. The length of the CDR3 is 13 residues. DNA for the CDR3: TGTGCCAGCAGCTTCAGGGGAGGAAATACGCAGTATCTT. This sequence encodes CASSFRGGNTQYL.

A few counts support this clonotype. The chain employs TRBV18 and TRBJ1-3; no clear D gene. The V and J ends lost 2 bases and 4 bases respectively, with 18 bases between them. The CDR3 sequence is 17 residues long. Germline V gene data show CDR1 as KGHSH and CDR2 as LQKENI. As DNA, the CDR3 is TGTGCCAGCTCACCAATCGCAGAAACTAGTAGCGGAAACACCATATATTTT. The encoded protein is CASSPIAETSSGNTIYF.

This clonotype was seen repeatedly, ten times or more. This chain's CDR3 is CASSMGGRAKNIQYF. For the CDR3, the DNA is TGTGCCAGTAGTATGGGGGGGCGAGCCAAAAACATTCAGTACTTC. This chain links TRBV19 with TRBJ2-4; weak D call: TRBD2 (7 bases). The germline V gene encodes CDR1 LNHDA and CDR2 SQIVND (reference sequence). The CDR3 has 15 residues. Trimming left V 3 bases short and J 0 bases short, with 9 bases between.

This clonotype was observed at least ten times. The gene calls are TRBV2 and TRBJ2-7; D unresolved. This CDR3 contains 13 residues. The germline CDR1 and CDR2 sequences are SNHLY and FYNNEI. Trimming took 7 bases from V and 0 from J, leaving 10 bases between them. CDR3 amino acids: CASTSRDSYEQYF. The DNA of the CDR3 is TGTGCCAGCACTTCCAGAGACTCCTACGAGCAGTACTTC.

This clonotype showed up just a few times. V is TRBV6-1 and J is TRBJ1-1, with D uncertain. V lost 2 bases and J 0 bases, leaving 10 bases between the germline ends. The CDR3 has 15 amino acids. The V gene's germline CDR1 is MNHNS and CDR2 SASEGT. DNA of the CDR3: TGTGCCAGCAGTGAACTCGTCACCCTGAACACTGAAGCTTTCTTT. This codes for CASSELVTLNTEAFF.

The gene calls are TRBV5-5 and TRBJ2-1; TRBD2 agrees at 7 bases. This CDR3 is 16 amino acids long. After removal of 1 base from V and 7 bases from J, the junction contained 11 bases not matched to a gene. Germline-derived CDR1 and CDR2 are SGHKS and YYEKEE (reference sequence). The CDR3 sequence is CASSLRSGINRNEQFF. In DNA form, the CDR3 reads TGTGCCAGCAGCTTGCGGAGCGGGATAAACCGTAATGAGCAGTTCTTC.

The chain is built from TRBV20-1 and TRBJ2-7; TRBD2 matches 10 bases. The germline CDR1 and CDR2 sequences are DFQATT and SNEGSKA (reference sequence). The CDR3 spans 14 residues. After removal of 3 bases from V and 5 bases from J, the junction contained 7 bases not matched to a gene. The CDR3 DNA reads TGCAGTGCTAGTGGCCCTAGCGGGAGCCACGAGCAGTACTTC. Its protein is CSASGPSGSHEQYF.

This clonotype has more than one count but fewer than ten. This chain's CDR3 is CASSATSGSYNEQFF. Here the CDR3 DNA reads TGTGCCAGCAGCGCCACTAGCGGCTCCTACAATGAGCAGTTCTTC. The chain joins TRBV7-6 to TRBJ2-1; 8 nucleotides line up with TRBD2. The ends lost 5 bases at V and 0 bases at J; junction bases unmatched: 3. The V gene's germline CDR1 is SGHVS and CDR2 FNYEAQ. This CDR3 spans 15 amino acids.

This clonotype was picked up a small number of times. The CDR3 loop is CASSLGDGGGPYTDTQYF. CDR3 bases: TGCGCCAGCAGCTTGGGAGATGGCGGGGGCCCGTACACAGATACGCAGTATTTT. The V and J genes are TRBV5-1 and TRBJ2-3; the D gene is possibly TRBD2 (7 bases). V was cut by 0 bases and J by 2 bases, with 19 bases left in between. This CDR3 region has 18 residues. CDR1 and CDR2 from the germline V gene are SGHRS and YFSETQ.

The gene calls are TRBV29-1 and TRBJ2-5; a possible D gene is TRBD1 (5 bases). From germline, CDR1 is SQVTM and CDR2 ANQGSEA. Trimming cost V 0 bases and J 5 bases, with 10 bases left between them. The CDR3 extends over 13 amino acids. CDR3 nucleotides: TGCAGCGTTGAAGATCCAGGGTATGAGACCCAGTACTTC. Encoded protein: CSVEDPGYETQYF.

The sample holds many counts of this clonotype. J is TRBJ1-3 and V is TRBV5-1, with a tentative D call TRBD1 (5 bases). The CDR3 length is 14 residues. Trimming took 3 bases from V and 0 from J, leaving 7 bases between them. Germline V CDR1 and CDR2: SGHRS, YFSETQ. This CDR3 reads CASSSGDSGNTIYF. Here the CDR3 DNA reads TGCGCCAGCAGCTCGGGGGACTCTGGAAACACCATATATTTT.